This TCR beta chain emerged from a study of naive and memory T cell subsets. Regarding the study as a whole: Over 90% of naive TCR sequences appeared only once, unlike memory subsets.

Trimming pared 11 bases from V and 5 bases from J, leaving 19 bases between. CDR1 and CDR2 from the germline V gene are SGHTA and FQGNSA. CDR3 length: 14 residues. The beta constant-region primer was an equimolar mix of two oligonucleotides covering TRBC1 and TRBC2. An oligonucleotide with the SP2 primer and a 12-nucleotide UMI was ligated to the cDNA 3' end. TCRdb independently ran MiXCR on the UMI-ligation and nested PCR reads; one entry per CDR3 protein. This sample has around 35,000 distinct CDR3 sequences, with about an eighth found just once. This clonotype has ten or more counts. The antigen is not known.

This chain links TRBV7-2 with TRBJ2-1; D might be TRBD1 or TRBD2, each matching 6 bases. The sample was effector memory CD4+ T cells from blood. Documented subset: effector memory, CD45RA- CD27-. The TCR comes from a human donor in good health. The CDR3 DNA reads TGTGCCGGAGGGGGAGGTGATATCAACAATGAGCAGTTCTTC. It is translated as CAGGGGDINNEQFF.